The rows below give T cell receptor beta chains drawn from one sample of a study of identical twins. TCRdb re-called the 5' RACE reads with MiXCR, one entry per CDR3 protein. The repertoire consists of some 560,000 distinct CDR3 sequences, with 9.5% to 10% occurring once and the leading ten covering around 3%. The data also belong to a second study, concerning yellow fever vaccine responses in identical twins.

Sequenced input: PBMCs. The receptors were sampled from a woman aged 18 to 35 in good health. Both conserved end residues are part of each CDR3. A D gene is named only where the DNA matches it firmly. Not all rows give a size; the values are once, few, many and, for expanded clones, a class.

D: -; size: -; J: TRBJ2-7; V: TRBV18; DNA: TGTGCCAGCTCACCAGGTCGGGGAGATCCCTACGAGCAGTACTTC; CDR3: CASSPGRGDPYEQYF
D: -; size: few; J: TRBJ2-7; V: TRBV14; DNA: TGTGCCAGCAGGCCCGGCTTTAATAGGGCCTCCTACGAGCAGTACTTC; CDR3: CASRPGFNRASYEQYF
D: -; size: -; J: TRBJ2-1; V: TRBV15; DNA: TGTGCCACCAGCAGAGAAGAGCGCGTTGAGCAGTTCTTC; CDR3: CATSREERVEQFF
D: -; size: many; J: TRBJ1-2; V: TRBV4-2; DNA: TGTGCCAGCAGCCAACCGACCGGGGCCTATGGCTACACCTTC; CDR3: CASSQPTGAYGYTF
D: -; size: few; J: TRBJ2-7; V: TRBV2; DNA: TGTGCCAGCAGTGTTACTTGGGAGCAGTACTTC; CDR3: CASSVTWEQYF
D: -; size: few; J: TRBJ2-4; V: TRBV3-1; DNA: TGTGCCAGCAGCCAAGGATCATTGGGGGGCGCGGCCAAAAACATTCAGTACTTC; CDR3: CASSQGSLGGAAKNIQYF
D: TRBD2; size: -; J: TRBJ2-1; V: TRBV11-2; DNA: TGTGCCAGCAGCTGGGGGGGACTAGCGAACGACAATGAGCAGTTCTTC; CDR3: CASSWGGLANDNEQFF
D: -; size: many; J: TRBJ2-7; V: TRBV28; DNA: TGTGCCAGCAGTAGGACAGAAACCCCCTCCTACGAGCAGTACTTC; CDR3: CASSRTETPSYEQYF
D: TRBD2; size: few; J: TRBJ2-5; V: TRBV18; DNA: TGTGCCAGCTCACCAACGATCGGACTAGCGGGGGGCTGGGAACGAGAGACCCAGTACTTC; CDR3: CASSPTIGLAGGWERETQYF
D: TRBD2; size: few; J: TRBJ2-7; V: TRBV7-2; DNA: TGTGCCAGCAGCAATAGAGGCGGGGGGAGCTCCTACGAGCAGTACTTC; CDR3: CASSNRGGGSSYEQYF
D: -; size: many; J: TRBJ2-3; V: TRBV5-1; DNA: TGCGCCAGCAGCTTGGGGGACAGCACAGATACGCAGTATTTT; CDR3: CASSLGDSTDTQYF
D: -; size: few; J: TRBJ2-7; V: TRBV7-2; DNA: TGTGCCAGCAGTCGTGACTTATACGAGACCTCCTACGAGCAGTACTTC; CDR3: CASSRDLYETSYEQYF
D: TRBD1; size: -; J: TRBJ2-7; V: TRBV9; DNA: TGTGCCAGCAGCGCCGGGACAGGTCTGTACTTC; CDR3: CASSAGTGLYF
D: -; size: -; J: TRBJ1-1; V: TRBV29-1; DNA: TGCAGCGTTGTTGGCAGGGTGGGGGACACTGAAGCTTTCTTT; CDR3: CSVVGRVGDTEAFF
D: TRBD2; size: few; J: TRBJ2-7; V: TRBV5-1; DNA: TGCGCCAGCAGCTTGGGGGGGGGACCGCCCTCCTCCGAGCAGTACTTC; CDR3: CASSLGGGPPSSEQYF
D: -; size: few; J: TRBJ2-4; V: TRBV12-3/TRBV12-4; DNA: TGTGCCAGCAGTTTAGTAGGGCAAGCCAAAAACATTCAGTACTTC; CDR3: CASSLVGQAKNIQYF
D: TRBD1; size: many; J: TRBJ2-1; V: TRBV4-3; DNA: TGCGCCAGCAGCCCGGGACAGGCCCCGGTGGATGAGCAGTTCTTC; CDR3: CASSPGQAPVDEQFF
D: TRBD2; size: few; J: TRBJ2-3; V: TRBV29-1; DNA: TGCAGACTCCAACGTCGGGCTAGCGGGACCCGCGCAGATACGCAGTATTTT; CDR3: CRLQRRASGTRADTQYF
D: -; size: few; J: TRBJ2-5; V: TRBV7-6; DNA: TGTGCCAGCAGCTTTAACAGCTTCGTCGAGACCCAGTACTTC; CDR3: CASSFNSFVETQYF
D: -; size: many; J: TRBJ1-1; V: TRBV5-1; DNA: TGCGCCAGCAGCGTACAGTATGCGAACACTGAAGCTTTCTTT; CDR3: CASSVQYANTEAFF
D: -; size: few; J: TRBJ2-2; V: TRBV27; DNA: TGTGCCAGCAGTTCTTCTAGGCGCCCCGGGGAGCTGTTTTTT; CDR3: CASSSSRRPGELFF
D: -; size: few; J: TRBJ2-7; V: TRBV7-9; DNA: TGTGCCAGCAGCCTTGCCCCCGCGGGCTATGCCTACGAGCAGTACTTC; CDR3: CASSLAPAGYAYEQYF
D: -; size: -; J: TRBJ2-7; V: TRBV11-2; DNA: TGTGCCAGCAGCTCGGGACCGGTCCACTCCTACGAGCAGTACTTC; CDR3: CASSSGPVHSYEQYF
D: -; size: few; J: TRBJ1-1; V: TRBV6-1; DNA: TGTGCCAGCAGCCCGCGCCCATCTTATGGGACGGTAGTTGAAGCTTTCTTT; CDR3: CASSPRPSYGTVVEAFF
D: -; size: few; J: TRBJ2-3; V: TRBV12-3/TRBV12-4; DNA: TGTGCCAGCCTACACCTGGCCAGGGGAGATACGCAGTATTTT; CDR3: CASLHLARGDTQYF
D: -; size: -; J: TRBJ1-5; V: TRBV19; DNA: TGTGCCAGTAGTGAATTGGGCAGGGCTCAGCCCCAGCATTTT; CDR3: CASSELGRAQPQHF
D: -; size: few; J: TRBJ2-1; V: TRBV5-1; DNA: TGCGCCAGCAGCTTGGTTGAGGTGGATGAGCAGTTCTTC; CDR3: CASSLVEVDEQFF
D: TRBD2; size: few; J: TRBJ2-3; V: TRBV5-1; DNA: TGCGCCAGCAGACGAGCCCATAGCGGGAGTGTCCCAGATACGCAGTATTTT; CDR3: CASRRAHSGSVPDTQYF
D: TRBD1; size: many; J: TRBJ2-3; V: TRBV12-3/TRBV12-4; DNA: TGTGCCAGCAGTCCCGGACAGGTCCCTAGCACAGATACGCAGTATTTT; CDR3: CASSPGQVPSTDTQYF
D: -; size: -; J: TRBJ2-3; V: TRBV5-1; DNA: TGCGCCAGCAGCTCGGGGCACTCTACTAGCACAGATACGCAGTATTTT; CDR3: CASSSGHSTSTDTQYF
D: TRBD2; size: many; J: TRBJ2-2; V: TRBV5-1; DNA: TGCGCCAGCAGTACTCAAGCGGGGGACACCGGGGAGCTGTTTTTT; CDR3: CASSTQAGDTGELFF
D: -; size: few; J: TRBJ2-5; V: TRBV3-1; DNA: TGTGCCAGCAGCCAGTCAGGGAGAGAAGAGACCCAGTACTTC; CDR3: CASSQSGREETQYF
D: TRBD1; size: many; J: TRBJ2-3; V: TRBV29-1; DNA: TGCAGCGTTGAGCCCCGGGACAGGGGCACAGATACGCAGTATTTT; CDR3: CSVEPRDRGTDTQYF
D: TRBD1; size: -; J: TRBJ2-1; V: TRBV6-5; DNA: TGTGCCAGCAGTTACGCTAGGACAGGGGACTCCTACAATGAGCAGTTCTTC; CDR3: CASSYARTGDSYNEQFF
D: -; size: few; J: TRBJ1-6; V: TRBV12-3/TRBV12-4; DNA: TGTGCCAGCAGTTTCGCGGGACGGATCTACTCCCTCCACTTT; CDR3: CASSFAGRIYSLHF
D: -; size: few; J: TRBJ1-2; V: TRBV7-9; DNA: TGTGCCAGCAGCTTAGGACAACCGGCTAACTATGGCTACACCTTC; CDR3: CASSLGQPANYGYTF
D: TRBD1; size: many; J: TRBJ2-1; V: TRBV20-1; DNA: TGCAGTGCCAATAAGGGGGCGAGCTCCTACAATGAGCAGTTCTTC; CDR3: CSANKGASSYNEQFF
D: TRBD2; size: -; J: TRBJ2-1; V: TRBV18; DNA: TGTGCCAGCTCAACTACTAGCGAGCATGAGCAGTTCTTC; CDR3: CASSTTSEHEQFF
D: -; size: many; J: TRBJ2-1; V: TRBV6-1; DNA: TGTGCCAGCTCCCTTAAAAGAACGGGTGAGCAGTTCTTC; CDR3: CASSLKRTGEQFF
D: -; size: few; J: TRBJ2-2; V: TRBV20-1; DNA: TGCAGTGCTAGAGACTTCAGGGGGAACACCGGGGAGCTGTTTTTT; CDR3: CSARDFRGNTGELFF
D: TRBD1; size: once; J: TRBJ1-6; V: TRBV2; DNA: TGTGCCAGCAGCCCTCCCCTGGGACAGGGCCAGAGCTCCTATAATTCACCCCTCCACTTT; CDR3: CASSPPLGQGQSSYNSPLHF
D: -; size: -; J: TRBJ2-7; V: TRBV6-1; DNA: TGTGCCAGCAGTGAACTCAGGGGCGTCTACGAGCAGTACTTC; CDR3: CASSELRGVYEQYF
D: TRBD1; size: -; J: TRBJ2-1; V: TRBV4-2; DNA: TGTGCCAGCAGCCAAGAAGGGACAGACGCCTACAATGAGCAGTTCTTC; CDR3: CASSQEGTDAYNEQFF
D: TRBD1; size: few; J: TRBJ2-7; V: TRBV4-3; DNA: TGCGCCAGCAGCCAAGACTGGAACAGGGGGCATTACGAGCAGTACTTC; CDR3: CASSQDWNRGHYEQYF
D: -; size: many; J: TRBJ2-5; V: TRBV29-1; DNA: TGCAGCGTTCTGGTGCACATGTCCGCAGAGACCCAGTACTTC; CDR3: CSVLVHMSAETQYF
D: -; size: -; J: TRBJ2-2; V: TRBV5-1; DNA: TGCGCCAGCAGCTTGGCCTCTCTACCCAACACCGGGGAGCTGTTTTTT; CDR3: CASSLASLPNTGELFF